This T cell receptor (beta chain) originates from a study of radiotherapy plus CTLA-4 blockade in lung cancer (dated by TCRdb to the late 2010s). General notes on the study: Objective responses occurred in around 20% of enrolled patients, and approximately 34% achieved disease control.

The study tested focal radiation therapy combined with CTLA-4 blockade (ipilimumab) in patients with chemo-refractory metastatic non-small-cell lung cancer. The research as a whole found: After treatment with radiotherapy and ipilimumab, TCR clones that came from tumors expanded in the peripheral blood. The strongest predictors of response, as reported, were early dynamic changes in blood T cell clones along with a rise in serum interferon-beta after radiation.

V is shortened by 3 bases, J by 5 bases, and the region joining them spans 10 bases. CDR1 and CDR2 are read off the germline V gene as SGHNT and YENEEA. From cysteine to phenylalanine, the CDR3 is 13 amino acids long. Solely the CDR3 DNA is kept, with 39 bases framed from the first base. As to this clone: Its antigen is still unknown. No much larger clonotype is one base removed from it; base qualities were not supplied.

The library was built by means of the immunoSEQ multiplex PCR assay. Not all clones reach the TCRdb copy of this immuneACCESS table, which keeps in-frame sequences only. Checked studies attribute under half of the gap to unresolved V genes and leave the rest unexplained. The sample profile shows some 110,000 clones; 81% of them were found once. Roughly 3.3% of the sample is held by the ten biggest clonotypes. The chain couples TRBV11-3 to TRBJ2-5; the D segment may tentatively be TRBD1 or TRBD2, each giving 6 matched bases. This clonotype originated in a human donor with non-small cell lung cancer that progressed on radiotherapy plus ipilimumab. Some clones in this sample may be carry-over from other donors' samples. Material: peripheral blood, obtained from a patient treated with radiotherapy plus ipilimumab. The nucleotides are TGTGCCAGCAGCTTGGGGGGCTTTGAGACCCAGTACTTC. Translated, this gives CASSLGGFETQYF.